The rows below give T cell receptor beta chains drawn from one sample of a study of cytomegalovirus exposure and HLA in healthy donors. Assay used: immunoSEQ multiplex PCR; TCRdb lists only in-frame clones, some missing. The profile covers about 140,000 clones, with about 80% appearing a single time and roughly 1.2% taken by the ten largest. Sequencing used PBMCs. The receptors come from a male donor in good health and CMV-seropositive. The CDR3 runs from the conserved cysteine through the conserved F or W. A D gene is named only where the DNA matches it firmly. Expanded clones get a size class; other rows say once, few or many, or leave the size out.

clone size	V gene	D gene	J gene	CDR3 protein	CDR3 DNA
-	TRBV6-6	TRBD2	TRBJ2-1	CASMFLAGGRSDEQFF	TGTGCCAGCATGTTTCTAGCGGGGGGGCGTTCTGATGAGCAGTTCTTC
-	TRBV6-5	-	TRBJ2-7	CASSYSYQTGYEQYF	TGTGCCAGCAGTTACTCGTACCAGACAGGCTACGAGCAGTACTTC
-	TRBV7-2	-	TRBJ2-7	CASSISEEQYF	TGTGCCAGCAGCATCAGTGAAGAGCAGTACTTC
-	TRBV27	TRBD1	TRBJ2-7	CASSLLGQGTYEQYF	TGTGCCAGCAGTTTATTGGGACAGGGGACCTACGAGCAGTACTTC
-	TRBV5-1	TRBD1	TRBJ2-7	CASSLGQGDYEQYF	TGCGCCAGCAGCTTGGGACAGGGGGACTACGAGCAGTACTTC
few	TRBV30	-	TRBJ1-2	CAWTLGVGYTF	TGTGCCTGGACCCTAGGGGTTGGCTACACCTTC
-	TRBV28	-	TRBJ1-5	CASHTYSQPQHF	TGTGCCAGCCATACGTACAGTCAGCCCCAGCATTTT
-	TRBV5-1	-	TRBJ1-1	CASSLEAGLMNTEAFF	TGCGCCAGCAGCTTGGAGGCAGGGCTTATGAACACTGAAGCTTTCTTT
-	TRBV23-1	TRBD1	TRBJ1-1	CASVGDRAHTEAFF	TGCGCCAGTGTTGGGGACAGGGCGCACACTGAAGCTTTCTTT
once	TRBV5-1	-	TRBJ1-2	CASSLNSGMQNYGYTF	TGCGCCAGCAGCTTGAACTCAGGGATGCAAAACTATGGCTACACCTTC
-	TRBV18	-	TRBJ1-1	CASSPVLDNTEAFF	TGTGCCAGCTCACCGGTTTTAGATAACACTGAAGCTTTCTTT
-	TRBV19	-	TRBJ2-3	CASMGRAGSTDTQYF	TGTGCCAGTATGGGTAGGGCAGGGTCCACAGATACGCAGTATTTT
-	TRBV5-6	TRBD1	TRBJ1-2	CASSLWGDTGGYGYTF	TGTGCCAGCAGCTTGTGGGGGGACACAGGGGGCTATGGCTACACCTTC
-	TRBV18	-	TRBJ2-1	CASSPPSRHYNEQFF	TGTGCCAGCTCACCACCCTCTAGGCATTACAATGAGCAGTTCTTC
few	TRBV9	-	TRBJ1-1	CASSPPGSTEAFF	TGTGCCAGCAGCCCCCCAGGAAGCACTGAAGCTTTCTTT
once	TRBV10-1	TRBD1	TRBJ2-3	CASRADRASDTQYF	TGCGCCAGCAGAGCGGACAGGGCTTCCGATACGCAGTATTTT
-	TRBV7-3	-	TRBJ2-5	CASSLRGEETQYF	TGTGCCAGCAGCTTAAGGGGGGAAGAGACCCAGTACTTC
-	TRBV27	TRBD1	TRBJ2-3	CASSPVRGFGTDTQYF	TGTGCCAGCAGTCCAGTCAGGGGGTTCGGCACAGATACGCAGTATTTT
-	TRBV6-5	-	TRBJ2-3	CASSYSTKDTDTQYF	TGTGCCAGCAGTTATAGTACTAAAGACACAGATACGCAGTATTTT
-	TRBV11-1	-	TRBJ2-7	CASSLVHYEQYF	TGTGCCAGCAGCTTAGTACACTACGAGCAGTACTTC
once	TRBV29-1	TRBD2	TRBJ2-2	CSVPGGTTGELFF	TGCAGCGTCCCGGGGGGAACCACCGGGGAGCTGTTTTTT
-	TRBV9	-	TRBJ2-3	CASSVVGQGADTQYF	TGTGCCAGCAGCGTAGTGGGGCAGGGTGCGGATACGCAGTATTTT
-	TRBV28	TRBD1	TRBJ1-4	CASSAGQNEKLFF	TGTGCCAGCAGTGCGGGACAGAATGAAAAACTGTTTTTT
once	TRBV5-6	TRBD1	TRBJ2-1	CASSLGGQGPYNEQFF	TGTGCCAGCAGCTTGGGGGGACAGGGACCCTACAATGAGCAGTTCTTC
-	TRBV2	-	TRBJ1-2	CASSDLKGGLYGYTF	TGTGCCAGCAGTGATTTAAAGGGAGGATTATATGGCTACACCTTC
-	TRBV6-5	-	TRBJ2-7	CASSTVGYSYEQYF	TGTGCCAGCAGTACGGTGGGCTACTCCTACGAGCAGTACTTC
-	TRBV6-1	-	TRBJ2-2	CASSEPDPRNTGELFF	TGTGCCAGCAGTGAACCCGACCCTAGGAACACCGGGGAGCTGTTTTTT
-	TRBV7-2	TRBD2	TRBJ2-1	CASSPTGRGDSYNEQFF	TGTGCCAGCAGCCCAACGGGGCGGGGGGACTCCTACAATGAGCAGTTCTTC
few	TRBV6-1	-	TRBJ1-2	CASSVDGQYYGYTF	TGTGCCAGCAGTGTTGATGGTCAGTACTATGGCTACACCTTC
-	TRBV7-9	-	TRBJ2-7	CASSFNSYEQYF	TGTGCCAGCAGCTTTAACTCCTACGAGCAGTACTTC
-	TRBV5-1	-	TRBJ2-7	CASSLESPSGFSSYEQYF	TGCGCCAGCAGCTTGGAGAGCCCATCAGGTTTTTCCTCCTACGAGCAGTACTTC
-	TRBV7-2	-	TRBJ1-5	CASSFLKGLEPQHF	TGTGCCAGCAGCTTTTTGAAGGGACTAGAGCCCCAGCATTTT
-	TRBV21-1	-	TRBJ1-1	CASSKPEYYRGRHTEAFF	TGTGCCAGCAGCAAACCCGAATACTACAGGGGTAGGCACACTGAAGCTTTCTTT
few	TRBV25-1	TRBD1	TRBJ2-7	CASSETQGAYEQYF	TGTGCCAGCAGTGAAACACAGGGGGCCTACGAGCAGTACTTC
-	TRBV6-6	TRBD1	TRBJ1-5	CASSLGQGAGNQPQHF	TGTGCCAGCAGCCTTGGACAGGGGGCTGGCAATCAGCCCCAGCATTTT
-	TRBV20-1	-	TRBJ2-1	CSAPGANEQFF	TGCAGTGCTCCAGGGGCCAATGAGCAGTTCTTC
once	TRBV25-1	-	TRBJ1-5	CASSEAGVSNQPQHF	TGTGCCAGCAGTGAAGCGGGGGTTAGCAATCAGCCCCAGCATTTT
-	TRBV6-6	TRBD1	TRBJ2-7	CATIGQGDYEQYF	TGTGCCACCATAGGACAGGGAGACTACGAGCAGTACTTC
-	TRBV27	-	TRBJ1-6	CASREGSSALHF	TGTGCCAGCAGGGAAGGGAGTTCGGCCCTCCACTTT
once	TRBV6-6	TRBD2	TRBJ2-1	CAMGGRDEQFF	TGTGCCATGGGGGGGAGGGATGAGCAGTTCTTC
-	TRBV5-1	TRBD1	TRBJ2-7	CASSTGQGRYEQYF	TGCGCCAGCAGCACGGGACAGGGCAGGTACGAGCAGTACTTC
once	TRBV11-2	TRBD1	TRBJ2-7	CASSLDSRTGVIEQYF	TGTGCCAGCAGCTTAGATTCCAGGACAGGGGTGATCGAGCAGTACTTC
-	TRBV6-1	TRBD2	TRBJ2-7	CASSGLASYEQYF	TGTGCCAGCAGCGGACTAGCGAGTTACGAGCAGTACTTC